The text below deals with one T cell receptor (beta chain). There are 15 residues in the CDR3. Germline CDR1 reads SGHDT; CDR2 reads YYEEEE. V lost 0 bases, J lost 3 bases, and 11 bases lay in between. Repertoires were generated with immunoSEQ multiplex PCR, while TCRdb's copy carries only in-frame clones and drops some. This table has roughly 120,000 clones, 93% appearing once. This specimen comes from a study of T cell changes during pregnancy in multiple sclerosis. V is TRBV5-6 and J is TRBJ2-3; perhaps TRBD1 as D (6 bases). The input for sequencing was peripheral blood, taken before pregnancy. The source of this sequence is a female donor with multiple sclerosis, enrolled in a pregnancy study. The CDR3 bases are TGTGCCAGCAGCTTGGGTAGGGGGAGTACAGATACGCAGTATTTT. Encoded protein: CASSLGRGSTDTQYF.